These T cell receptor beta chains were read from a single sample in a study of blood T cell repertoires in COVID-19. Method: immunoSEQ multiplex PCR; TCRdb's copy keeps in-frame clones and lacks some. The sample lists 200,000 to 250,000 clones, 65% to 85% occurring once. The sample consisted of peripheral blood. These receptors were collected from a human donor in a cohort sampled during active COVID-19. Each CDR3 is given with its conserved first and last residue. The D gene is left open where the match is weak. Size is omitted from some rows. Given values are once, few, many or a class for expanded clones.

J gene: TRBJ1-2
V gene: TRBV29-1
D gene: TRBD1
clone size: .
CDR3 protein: CSATGGPPNYGYTF
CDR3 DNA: TGCAGCGCGACAGGGGGTCCCCCTAACTATGGCTACACCTTC

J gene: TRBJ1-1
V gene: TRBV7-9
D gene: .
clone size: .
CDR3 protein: CASSLAGSSEAFF
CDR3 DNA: TGTGCCAGCAGCTTGGCAGGGTCTTCTGAAGCTTTCTTT

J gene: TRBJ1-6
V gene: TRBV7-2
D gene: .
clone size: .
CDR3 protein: CASSLVHWANNSPLHF
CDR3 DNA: TGTGCCAGCAGCTTAGTTCATTGGGCCAATAATTCACCCCTCCACTTT

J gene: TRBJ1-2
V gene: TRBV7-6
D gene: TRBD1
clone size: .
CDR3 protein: CASSSGTGTPPHSF
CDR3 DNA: TGTGCCAGCAGCTCCGGGACAGGGACACCCCCTCATTCCTTC

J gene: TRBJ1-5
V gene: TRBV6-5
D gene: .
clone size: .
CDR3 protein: CASSPRLTSNQPQHF
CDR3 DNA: TGTGCCAGCAGTCCTCGACTGACTAGCAATCAGCCCCAGCATTTT

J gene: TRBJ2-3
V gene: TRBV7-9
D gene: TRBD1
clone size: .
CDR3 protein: CASSLAGTGTDTQYF
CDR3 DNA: TGTGCCAGCAGCTTAGCCGGGACAGGAACAGATACGCAGTATTTT

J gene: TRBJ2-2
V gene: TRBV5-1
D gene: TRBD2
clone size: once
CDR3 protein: CASSLDGLDLGELFF
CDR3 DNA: TGCGCCAGCAGCTTGGACGGACTAGATCTCGGGGAGCTGTTTTTT

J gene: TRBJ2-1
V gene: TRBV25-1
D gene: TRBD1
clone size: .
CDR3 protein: CASSARDRVPNEQFF
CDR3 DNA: TGTGCCAGCAGCGCTCGGGACAGGGTCCCCAATGAGCAGTTCTTC

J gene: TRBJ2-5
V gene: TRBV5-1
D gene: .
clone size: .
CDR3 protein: CASSVDQETQYF
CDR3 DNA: TGCGCCAGCAGCGTAGACCAAGAGACCCAGTACTTC

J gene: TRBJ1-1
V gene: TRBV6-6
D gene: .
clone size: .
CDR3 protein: CASSRGRVETEAFF
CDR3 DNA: TGTGCCAGCAGTAGGGGCAGGGTAGAAACTGAAGCTTTCTTT

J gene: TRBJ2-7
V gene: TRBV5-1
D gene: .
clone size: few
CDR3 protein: CASSEGYIYEQYF
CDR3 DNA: TGCGCCAGCAGCGAGGGATACATATACGAGCAGTACTTC

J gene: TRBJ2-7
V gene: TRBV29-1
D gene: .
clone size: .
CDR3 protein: CSCTPLRGGEQYF
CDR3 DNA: TGCAGCTGCACCCCCCTGCGAGGAGGTGAGCAGTACTTC

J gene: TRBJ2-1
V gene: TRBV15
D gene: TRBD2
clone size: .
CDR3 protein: CATRDPGLAGLRNEQFF
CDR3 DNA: TGTGCCACCAGGGATCCGGGACTAGCGGGACTTAGAAATGAGCAGTTCTTC

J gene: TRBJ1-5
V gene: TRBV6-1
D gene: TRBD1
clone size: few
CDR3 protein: CASSEEETGVKPQHF
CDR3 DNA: TGTGCCAGCAGTGAGGAAGAGACAGGGGTTAAGCCCCAGCATTTT

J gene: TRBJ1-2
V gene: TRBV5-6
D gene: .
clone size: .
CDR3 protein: CASSILGWGDNGYTF
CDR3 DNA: TGTGCCAGCAGCATCCTAGGGTGGGGGGATAATGGCTACACCTTC

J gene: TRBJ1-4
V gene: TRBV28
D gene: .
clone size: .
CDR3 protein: CASTLSGDEKLFF
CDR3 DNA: TGTGCCAGCACCCTGTCGGGGGACGAAAAACTGTTTTTT

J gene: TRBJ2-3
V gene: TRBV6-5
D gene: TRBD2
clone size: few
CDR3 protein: CASSYVEGGGTDTQYF
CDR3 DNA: TGTGCCAGCAGCTACGTGGAGGGAGGGGGCACAGATACGCAGTATTTT

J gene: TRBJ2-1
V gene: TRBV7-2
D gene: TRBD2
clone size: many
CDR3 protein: CASSLTGGAGGGYNEQFF
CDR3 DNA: TGTGCCAGCAGCTTAACGGGAGGAGCGGGAGGCGGGTACAATGAGCAGTTCTTC

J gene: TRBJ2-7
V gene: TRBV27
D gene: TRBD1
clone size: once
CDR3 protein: CASRLGQGAHEQYF
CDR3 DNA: TGTGCCAGCAGGCTGGGACAGGGGGCCCACGAGCAGTACTTC

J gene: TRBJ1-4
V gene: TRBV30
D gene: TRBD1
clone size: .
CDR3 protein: CAWSSAGGYLNEKLFF
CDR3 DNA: TGTGCCTGGAGTTCGGCAGGGGGCTACCTTAATGAAAAACTGTTTTTT

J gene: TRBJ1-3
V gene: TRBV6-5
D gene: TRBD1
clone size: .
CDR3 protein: CASSTVTGPGNTIYF
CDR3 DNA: TGTGCCAGCAGTACCGTGACAGGGCCGGGAAACACCATATATTTT

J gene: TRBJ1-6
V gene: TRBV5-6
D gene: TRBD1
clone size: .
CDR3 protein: CASSLDRGRNTNSPLHF
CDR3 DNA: TGTGCCAGCAGCTTGGACAGGGGGAGGAATACTAATTCACCCCTCCACTTT

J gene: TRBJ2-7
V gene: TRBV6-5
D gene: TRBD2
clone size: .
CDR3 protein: CASSPAGVRYEQYF
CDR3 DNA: TGTGCCAGCAGCCCGGCGGGAGTAAGATACGAGCAGTACTTC

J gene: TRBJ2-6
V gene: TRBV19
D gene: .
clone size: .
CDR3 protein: CASSRGTGANVLTF
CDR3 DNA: TGTGCCAGTAGTCGGGGTACTGGGGCCAACGTCCTGACTTTC

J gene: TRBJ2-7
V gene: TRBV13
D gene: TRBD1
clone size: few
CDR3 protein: CASTTGQGAYEQYF
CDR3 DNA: TGTGCCAGCACCACGGGACAGGGAGCCTACGAGCAGTACTTC

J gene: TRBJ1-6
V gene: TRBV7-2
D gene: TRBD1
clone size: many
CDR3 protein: CASSSRRDRGQSPLHF
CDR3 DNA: TGTGCCAGCAGCTCCCGGCGGGACAGGGGACAATCACCCCTCCACTTT

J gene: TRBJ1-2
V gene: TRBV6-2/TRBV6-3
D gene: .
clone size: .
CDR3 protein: CASSSGARGLYGYTF
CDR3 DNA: TGTGCCAGCAGCTCCGGAGCTAGAGGGCTCTATGGCTACACCTTC

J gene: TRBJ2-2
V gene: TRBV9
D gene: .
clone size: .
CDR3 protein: CASSVGRGMVGTGELFF
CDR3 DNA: TGTGCCAGCAGCGTTGGCAGGGGAATGGTGGGAACCGGGGAGCTGTTTTTT